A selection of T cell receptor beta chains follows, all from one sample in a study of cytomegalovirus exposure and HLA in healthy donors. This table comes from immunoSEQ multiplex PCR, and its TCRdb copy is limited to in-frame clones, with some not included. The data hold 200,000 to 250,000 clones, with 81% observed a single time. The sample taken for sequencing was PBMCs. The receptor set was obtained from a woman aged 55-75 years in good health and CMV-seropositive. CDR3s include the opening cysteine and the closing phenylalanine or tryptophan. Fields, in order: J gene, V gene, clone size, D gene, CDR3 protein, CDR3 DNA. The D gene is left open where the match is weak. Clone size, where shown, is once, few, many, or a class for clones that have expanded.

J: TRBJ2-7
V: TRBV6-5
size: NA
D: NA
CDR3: CASSHQGSEQYF
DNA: TGTGCCAGCAGCCACCAGGGCTCCGAGCAGTACTTC

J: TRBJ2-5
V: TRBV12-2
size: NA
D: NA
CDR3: CASRSRQPIALLETQYF
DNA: TGTGCAAGTCGCTCCCGCCAGCCCATAGCGTTGTTAGAGACCCAGTACTTC

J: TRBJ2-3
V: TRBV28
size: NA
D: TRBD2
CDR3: CASSPGGTSGSISDTQYF
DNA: TGTGCCAGCAGTCCAGGGGGGACTAGCGGGAGTATCTCAGATACGCAGTATTTT

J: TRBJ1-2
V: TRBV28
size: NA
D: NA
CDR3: CASSFGGSGGYTF
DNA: TGTGCCAGCAGTTTTGGGGGGTCTGGCGGCTACACCTTC

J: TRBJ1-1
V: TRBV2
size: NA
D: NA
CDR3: CASSGNRAGTEAFF
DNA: TGTGCCAGCAGTGGTAACAGGGCAGGCACTGAAGCTTTCTTT

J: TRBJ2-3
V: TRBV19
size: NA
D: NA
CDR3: CASSLSTGSGYQYF
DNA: TGTGCCAGTAGCCTAAGTACAGGGTCAGGATATCAGTATTTT

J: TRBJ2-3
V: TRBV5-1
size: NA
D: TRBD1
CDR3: CASSPGQGRDTQYF
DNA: TGCGCCAGCAGCCCAGGACAGGGGAGAGATACGCAGTATTTT

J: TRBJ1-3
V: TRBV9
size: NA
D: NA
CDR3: CASSREYGNTIYF
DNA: TGTGCCAGCAGCCGGGAGTATGGAAACACCATATATTTT

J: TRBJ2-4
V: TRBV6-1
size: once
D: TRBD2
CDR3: CASTLAGLKNIQYF
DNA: TGTGCCAGCACTCTAGCGGGCCTAAAAAACATTCAGTACTTC

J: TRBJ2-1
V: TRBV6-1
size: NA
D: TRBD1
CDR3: CASSGRGTGGLDEQFF
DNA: TGTGCCAGCAGTGGGCGCGGGACAGGGGGTTTAGATGAGCAGTTCTTC

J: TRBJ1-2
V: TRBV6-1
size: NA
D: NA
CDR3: CASELGQSYGYTF
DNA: TGTGCCAGTGAACTGGGACAAAGCTATGGCTACACCTTC

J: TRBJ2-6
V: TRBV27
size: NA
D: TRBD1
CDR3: CASRFLQGDSGANVLTF
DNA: TGTGCCAGCAGGTTCTTACAGGGGGACTCTGGGGCCAACGTCCTGACTTTC

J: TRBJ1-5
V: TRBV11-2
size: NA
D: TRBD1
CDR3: CASSLVMDRERGGNQPQHF
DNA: TGTGCCAGCAGCTTAGTTATGGACAGGGAGCGTGGGGGCAATCAGCCCCAGCATTTT

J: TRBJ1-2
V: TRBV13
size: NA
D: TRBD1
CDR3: CASSLGTGDYGYTF
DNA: TGTGCCAGCAGCTTAGGGACAGGGGACTATGGCTACACCTTC

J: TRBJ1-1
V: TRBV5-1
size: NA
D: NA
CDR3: CASMESRAVNTEAFF
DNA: TGCGCCAGCATGGAATCCAGGGCGGTGAACACTGAAGCTTTCTTT

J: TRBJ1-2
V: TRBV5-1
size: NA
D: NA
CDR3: CASSFRGTYGYTF
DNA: TGCGCCAGCAGCTTCAGAGGCACCTATGGGTACACCTTC

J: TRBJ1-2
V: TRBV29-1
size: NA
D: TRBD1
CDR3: CSVVGQGYGYTF
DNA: TGCAGCGTTGTGGGACAGGGCTATGGCTACACCTTC

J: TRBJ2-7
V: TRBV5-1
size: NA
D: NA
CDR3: CASSLGQVYEQYF
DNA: TGCGCCAGCAGCTTGGGGCAGGTCTACGAGCAGTACTTC

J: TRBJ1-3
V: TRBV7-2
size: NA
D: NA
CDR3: CASSKGQPAGDTIYF
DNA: TGTGCCAGCAGCAAAGGACAGCCAGCCGGCGACACCATATATTTT

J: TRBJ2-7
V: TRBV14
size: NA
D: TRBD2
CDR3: CASSRGTSGNEQYF
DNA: TGTGCCAGCAGCCGGGGGACTAGCGGAAACGAGCAGTACTTC

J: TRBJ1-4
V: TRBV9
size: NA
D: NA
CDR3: CASSVPRRDVLNEKLFF
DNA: TGTGCCAGCAGCGTCCCGCGGCGGGACGTACTTAATGAAAAACTGTTTTTT

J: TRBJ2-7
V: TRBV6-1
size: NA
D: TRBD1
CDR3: CASITDRVGEQYF
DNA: TGTGCCAGCATCACGGACAGGGTTGGGGAGCAGTACTTC

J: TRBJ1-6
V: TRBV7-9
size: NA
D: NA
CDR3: CASSLAGDGSPLHF
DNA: TGTGCCAGCAGCTTAGCAGGGGATGGTTCACCCCTCCACTTT

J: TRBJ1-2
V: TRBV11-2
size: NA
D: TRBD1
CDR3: CASSTPGQGNYGYTF
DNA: TGTGCCAGCAGCACGCCGGGACAGGGAAACTATGGCTACACCTTC

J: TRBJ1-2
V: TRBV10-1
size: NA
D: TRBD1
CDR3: CASSADRGYGYTF
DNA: TGCGCCAGCAGTGCGGACAGGGGCTATGGCTACACCTTC

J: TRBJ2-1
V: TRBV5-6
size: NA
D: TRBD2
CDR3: CASSSRLAGSYNEQFF
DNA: TGTGCCAGCAGCTCCCGCCTAGCGGGGTCTTACAATGAGCAGTTCTTC

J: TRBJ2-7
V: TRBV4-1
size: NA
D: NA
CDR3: CASSQEDRGIYEQYF
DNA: TGCGCCAGCAGCCAAGAAGATCGGGGGATCTACGAGCAGTACTTC

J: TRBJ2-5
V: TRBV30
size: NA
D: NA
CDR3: CAWRVDEAQETQYF
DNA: TGTGCCTGGAGGGTAGATGAGGCCCAAGAGACCCAGTACTTC

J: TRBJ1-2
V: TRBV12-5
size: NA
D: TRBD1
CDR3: CASGPGTGWSGYTF
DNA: TGTGCTAGTGGTCCCGGGACAGGGTGGAGTGGCTACACCTTC

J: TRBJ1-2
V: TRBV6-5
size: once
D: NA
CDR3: CASSLGRGKGYTF
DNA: TGTGCCAGCAGTCTGGGAAGGGGTAAAGGCTACACCTTC

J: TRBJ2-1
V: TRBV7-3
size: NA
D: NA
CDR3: CASSPEGVWEQFF
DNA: TGTGCCAGCAGTCCGGAGGGAGTTTGGGAGCAGTTCTTC

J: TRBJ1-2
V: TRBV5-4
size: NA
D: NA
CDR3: CASSSVSVYGYTF
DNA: TGTGCCAGCAGCTCCGTATCCGTGTATGGCTACACCTTC

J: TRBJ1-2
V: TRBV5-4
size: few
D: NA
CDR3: CASSFRSGLNGYTF
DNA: TGTGCCAGCAGCTTTAGGTCAGGGTTGAATGGCTACACCTTC

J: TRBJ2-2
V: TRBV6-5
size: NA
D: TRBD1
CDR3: CASSLGQGVAGELFF
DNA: TGTGCCAGCAGCCTCGGACAGGGAGTTGCCGGGGAGCTGTTTTTT

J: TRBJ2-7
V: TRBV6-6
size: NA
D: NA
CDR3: CASSYAQGSSYEQYF
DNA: TGTGCCAGCAGTTACGCACAGGGCAGCTCCTACGAGCAGTACTTC

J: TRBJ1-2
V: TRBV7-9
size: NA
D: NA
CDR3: CASSLSSSYGYTF
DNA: TGTGCCAGCAGCTTATCCTCCTCCTATGGCTACACCTTC

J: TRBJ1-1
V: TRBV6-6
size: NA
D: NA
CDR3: CASSYGGGPEAFF
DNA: TGTGCCAGCAGTTATGGGGGGGGACCTGAAGCTTTCTTT

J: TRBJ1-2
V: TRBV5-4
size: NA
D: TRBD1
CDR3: CASSLPTGGGYTF
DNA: TGTGCCAGCAGCCTACCCACAGGGGGAGGCTACACCTTC

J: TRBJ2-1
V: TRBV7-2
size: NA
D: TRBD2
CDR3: CASSLTSGGSNEQFF
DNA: TGTGCCAGCAGCTTAACTAGCGGAGGGTCGAATGAGCAGTTCTTC

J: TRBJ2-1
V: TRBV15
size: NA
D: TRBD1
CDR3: CATSRDRKTDNEQFF
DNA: TGTGCCACCAGCCGGGACAGGAAAACGGACAATGAGCAGTTCTTC

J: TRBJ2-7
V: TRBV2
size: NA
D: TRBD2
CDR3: CASQPGGSVYEQYF
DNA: TGTGCCAGCCAGCCCGGCGGGAGTGTCTACGAGCAGTACTTC